These T cell receptor beta chains were read from a single sample in a study of blood T cell repertoires in COVID-19. The method was immunoSEQ multiplex PCR; TCRdb's version includes in-frame clones alone and lacks a portion of them. Of about 220,000 clones listed, roughly 80% are singletons. The specimen was peripheral blood. The receptors here all came from a man between 25 and 39 years old with active or convalescent COVID-19. The conserved cysteine and the conserved F or W are not part of the CDR3 here. The D gene is left open where the match is weak.

j_call | d_call | v_call | cdr3_aa
TRBJ2-7 | TRBD1 | TRBV6-6 | ASSIGDSEQY
TRBJ2-1 | TRBD1 | TRBV3-1/TRBV3-2 | ASSQVGTGAHNEQF
TRBJ2-7 | TRBD2 | TRBV11-2 | ASSLNPGLAGEQY
TRBJ2-5 | NA | TRBV18 | ASSLSFGDQETQY
TRBJ1-2 | NA | TRBV6-5 | ASSYAGGGHYGYT
TRBJ2-7 | TRBD2 | TRBV4-1 | ASSPPSSGREREQY
TRBJ1-6 | TRBD1 | TRBV4-1 | ASSRRRGPTNSPLH
TRBJ1-2 | NA | TRBV7-9 | ASSPEAHRTDGYT
TRBJ1-1 | TRBD1 | TRBV10-2 | ASSGRGQGGTEAF
TRBJ1-1 | NA | TRBV6-5 | ASSYTGVTEAF
TRBJ2-1 | TRBD2 | TRBV5-1 | ASEGPGTSGRNEQF
TRBJ2-7 | NA | TRBV15 | ATSRVASREQY
TRBJ1-5 | NA | TRBV4-3 | ASSQDQAAGQPQH
TRBJ2-2 | NA | TRBV6-5 | ASSRRSGNTGELF
TRBJ2-1 | TRBD2 | TRBV7-2 | ASSLVGLAGGLEYNEQF
TRBJ1-1 | NA | TRBV9 | ASSVAARGGNTEAF
TRBJ2-1 | NA | TRBV27 | ASSFLAEF
TRBJ1-6 | TRBD1 | TRBV7-9 | ASSSRQGESPLH
TRBJ2-5 | NA | TRBV9 | ASSVGRGTDPQETQY
TRBJ2-3 | TRBD2 | TRBV10-1 | ASTGRGSGGASDTQY
TRBJ2-3 | NA | TRBV19 | ASSSMKGVLTDTQY
TRBJ2-5 | NA | TRBV4-1 | ASSQDEIDQETQY
TRBJ2-1 | TRBD2 | TRBV9 | ASSVVGASGPNEQF
TRBJ1-3 | NA | TRBV4-1 | ASAGRQGLPATGNTIY
TRBJ1-1 | NA | TRBV3-1/TRBV3-2 | ASSQAGSGNTEAF
TRBJ1-2 | NA | TRBV9 | ASSVAENYGYT
TRBJ1-2 | NA | TRBV29-1 | SVLTGQYYGYT
TRBJ1-2 | NA | TRBV30 | AGGDYSYGYT
TRBJ2-5 | TRBD2 | TRBV11-2 | ASTPGTSGRKETQY
TRBJ1-3 | TRBD1 | TRBV5-1 | ASSRTGTGTGNTIY
TRBJ2-1 | NA | TRBV4-1 | ASSQVRRADNEQF
TRBJ2-7 | TRBD1 | TRBV28 | ASSPTGTASYEQY
TRBJ1-4 | TRBD1 | TRBV6-5 | ASRGRQGPHEKLF
TRBJ1-6 | TRBD1 | TRBV2 | ASCPRQGARNSPLH
TRBJ1-3 | NA | TRBV28 | ASSTTGKYTIY
TRBJ2-5 | NA | TRBV27 | ASSSQETQY
TRBJ1-2 | NA | TRBV6-5 | ASSVGGPYGYT
TRBJ2-3 | NA | TRBV19 | ASSSDSPTDTQY
TRBJ2-2 | TRBD2 | TRBV4-2 | ASSQRASGDTGELF
TRBJ2-4 | NA | TRBV19 | ASRRGEAKNIQY
TRBJ1-5 | TRBD1 | TRBV7-8 | ASSAIASGQGTAGPQH
TRBJ2-5 | NA | TRBV7-8 | ASSAGLYGETQY
TRBJ2-7 | NA | TRBV21-1 | ASSSDRPPASYEQY
TRBJ2-5 | NA | TRBV28 | ASSLSSRLETQY